This T cell receptor (beta chain) was recovered during a study of T cell clonality in common variable immunodeficiency. This CDR3 has 15 amino acids. Germline assignment: CDR1 KGHSH and CDR2 LQKENI. With V trimmed by 0 bases and J by 3 bases, 4 bases remained unmatched. Here immunoSEQ multiplex PCR was the method, and the copy in TCRdb shows in-frame clones only, minus some. The sample yields fewer than 12,000 clones, without any singletons. General study results and limits: Fewer deletions and N-nucleotide insertions were reportedly seen in common variable immunodeficiency TCR beta sequences. Links between repertoire features and CVID complications were heterogeneity-limited.

This clone was counted between two and nine times. Its antigen is unknown. The read terminates 3 residues ahead of where the CDR3 ends, so the germline J gene completes it. Blood came from CVID subjects not ill and not taking immunomodulatory or immunosuppressive medication. The sequenced sample was peripheral blood mononuclear cells. The TCR sequence derives from a human donor with common variable immunodeficiency. The rearrangement uses TRBV18 and TRBJ2-7, with 8 nucleotides matching TRBD2. The DNA read from the CDR3 is TGTGCCAGCTCACCACCAGGCCTAGCGGGCTACGAG. It codes for CASSPPGLAGYE. The whole CDR3 reads CASSPPGLAGYEQYF.